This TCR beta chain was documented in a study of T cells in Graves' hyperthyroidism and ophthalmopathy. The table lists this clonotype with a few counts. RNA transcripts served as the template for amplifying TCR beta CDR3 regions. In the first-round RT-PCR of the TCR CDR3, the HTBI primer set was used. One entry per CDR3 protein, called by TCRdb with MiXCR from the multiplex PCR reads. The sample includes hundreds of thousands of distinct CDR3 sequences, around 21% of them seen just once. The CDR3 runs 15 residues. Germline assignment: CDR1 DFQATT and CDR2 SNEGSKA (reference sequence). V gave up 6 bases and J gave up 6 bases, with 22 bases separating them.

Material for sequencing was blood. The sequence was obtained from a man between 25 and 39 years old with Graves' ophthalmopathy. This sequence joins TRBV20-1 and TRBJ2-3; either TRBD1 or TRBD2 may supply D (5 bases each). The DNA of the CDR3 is TGCAGTGCCGTACCGGGACGTAAAATCGAGGATACGCAGTATTTT. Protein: CSAVPGRKIEDTQYF.